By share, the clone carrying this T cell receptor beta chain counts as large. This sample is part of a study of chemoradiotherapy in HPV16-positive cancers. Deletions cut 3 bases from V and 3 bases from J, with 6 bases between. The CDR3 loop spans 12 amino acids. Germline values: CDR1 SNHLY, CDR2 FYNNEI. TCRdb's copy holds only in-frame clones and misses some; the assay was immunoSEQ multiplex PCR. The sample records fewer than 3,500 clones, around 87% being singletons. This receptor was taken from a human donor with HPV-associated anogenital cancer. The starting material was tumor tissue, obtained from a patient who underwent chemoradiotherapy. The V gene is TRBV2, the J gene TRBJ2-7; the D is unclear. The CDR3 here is CASSDGHYEQYF. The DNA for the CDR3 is TGTGCCAGCAGTGACGGGCACTACGAGCAGTACTTC.